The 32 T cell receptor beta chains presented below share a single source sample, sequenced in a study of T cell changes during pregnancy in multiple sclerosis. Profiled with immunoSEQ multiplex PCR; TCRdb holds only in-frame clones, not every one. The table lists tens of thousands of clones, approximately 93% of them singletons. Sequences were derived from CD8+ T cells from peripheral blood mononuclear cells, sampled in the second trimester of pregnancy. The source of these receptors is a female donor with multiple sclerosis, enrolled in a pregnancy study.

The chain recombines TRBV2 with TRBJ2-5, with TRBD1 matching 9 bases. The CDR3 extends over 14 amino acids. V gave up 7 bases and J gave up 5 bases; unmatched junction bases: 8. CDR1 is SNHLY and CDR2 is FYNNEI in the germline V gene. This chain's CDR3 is CASIFGTGRETQYF. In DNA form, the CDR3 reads TGTGCCAGCATATTTGGGACAGGGAGGGAGACCCAGTACTTC.

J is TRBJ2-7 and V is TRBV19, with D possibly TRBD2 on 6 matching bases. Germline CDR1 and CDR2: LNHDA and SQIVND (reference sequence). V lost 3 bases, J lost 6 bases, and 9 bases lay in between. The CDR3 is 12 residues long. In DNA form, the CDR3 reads TGTGCCAGTAGTATTGGGGGGTCCGAGCAGTACTTC. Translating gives CASSIGGSEQYF.

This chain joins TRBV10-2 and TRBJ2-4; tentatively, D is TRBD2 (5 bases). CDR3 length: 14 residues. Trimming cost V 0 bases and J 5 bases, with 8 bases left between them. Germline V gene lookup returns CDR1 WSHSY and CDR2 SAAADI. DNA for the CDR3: TGCGCCAGCAGTGAGTCTCCCGGGGAAAACATTCAGTACTTC. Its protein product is CASSESPGENIQYF.

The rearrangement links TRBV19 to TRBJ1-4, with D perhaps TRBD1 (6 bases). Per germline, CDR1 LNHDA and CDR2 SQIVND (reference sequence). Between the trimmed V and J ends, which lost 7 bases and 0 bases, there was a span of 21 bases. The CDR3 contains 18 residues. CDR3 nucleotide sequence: TGTGCCAGTACCCCATGGGCAGGGGCGAACCCAACTAATGAAAAACTGTTTTTT. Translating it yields CASTPWAGANPTNEKLFF.

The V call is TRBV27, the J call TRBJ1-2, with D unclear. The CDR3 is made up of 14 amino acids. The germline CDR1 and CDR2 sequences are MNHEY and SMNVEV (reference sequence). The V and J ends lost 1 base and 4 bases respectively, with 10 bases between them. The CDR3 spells CASSLFRGSYGYTF. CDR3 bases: TGTGCCAGCAGTTTATTTCGGGGATCCTATGGCTACACCTTC.

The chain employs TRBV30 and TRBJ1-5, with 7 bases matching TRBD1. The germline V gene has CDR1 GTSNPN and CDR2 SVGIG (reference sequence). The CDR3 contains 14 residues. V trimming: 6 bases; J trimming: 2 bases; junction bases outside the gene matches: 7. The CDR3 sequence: CACPTGAGNQPQHF. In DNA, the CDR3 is TGTGCCTGCCCCACAGGGGCGGGCAATCAGCCCCAGCATTTT.

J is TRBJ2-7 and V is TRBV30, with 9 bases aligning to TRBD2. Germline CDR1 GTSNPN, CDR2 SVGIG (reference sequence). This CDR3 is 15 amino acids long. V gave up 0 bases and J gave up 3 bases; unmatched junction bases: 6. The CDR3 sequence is CAWSVLPAGGYEQYF. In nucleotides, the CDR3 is TGTGCCTGGAGTGTATTGCCAGCGGGAGGCTACGAGCAGTACTTC.

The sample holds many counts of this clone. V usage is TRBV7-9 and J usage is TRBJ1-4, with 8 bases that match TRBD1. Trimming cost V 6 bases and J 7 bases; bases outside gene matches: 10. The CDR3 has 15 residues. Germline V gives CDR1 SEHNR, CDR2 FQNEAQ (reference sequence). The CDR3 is CASSSTGGGSEKLFF. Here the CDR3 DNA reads TGTGCCAGCAGTTCCACAGGGGGAGGAAGTGAAAAACTGTTTTTT. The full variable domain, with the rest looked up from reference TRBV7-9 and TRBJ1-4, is DTGVSQNPRHKITKRGQNVTFRCDPISEHNRLYWYRQTLGQGPEFLTYFQNEAQLEKSRLLSDRFSAERPKGSFSTLEIQRTEQGDSAMYLCASSSTGGGSEKLFFGSGTQLSVL.

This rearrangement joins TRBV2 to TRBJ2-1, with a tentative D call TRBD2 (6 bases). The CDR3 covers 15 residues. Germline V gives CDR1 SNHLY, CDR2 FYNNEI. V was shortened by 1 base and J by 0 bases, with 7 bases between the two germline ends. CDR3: CASSEGGISYNEQFF. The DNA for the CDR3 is TGTGCCAGCAGTGAAGGCGGGATCTCCTACAATGAGCAGTTCTTC.

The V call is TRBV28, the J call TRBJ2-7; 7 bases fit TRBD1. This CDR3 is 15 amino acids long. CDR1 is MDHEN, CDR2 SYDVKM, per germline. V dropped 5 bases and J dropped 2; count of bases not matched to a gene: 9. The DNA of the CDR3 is TGTGCCAGCAGTGAACCAACCGGGACAGCCTACGAGCAGTACTTC. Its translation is CASSEPTGTAYEQYF.

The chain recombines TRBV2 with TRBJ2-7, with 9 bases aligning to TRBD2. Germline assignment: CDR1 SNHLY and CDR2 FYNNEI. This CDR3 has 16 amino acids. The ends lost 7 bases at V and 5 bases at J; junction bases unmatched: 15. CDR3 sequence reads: CASMRGREGRKNEQYF. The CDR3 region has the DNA TGTGCCAGCATGAGGGGGCGGGAGGGCCGGAAGAACGAGCAGTACTTC.

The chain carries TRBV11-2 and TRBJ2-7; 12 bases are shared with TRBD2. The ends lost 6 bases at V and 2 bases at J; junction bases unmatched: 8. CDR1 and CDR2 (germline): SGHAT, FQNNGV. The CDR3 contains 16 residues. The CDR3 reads CASRLGLAGNAYEQYF. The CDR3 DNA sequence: TGTGCCAGCAGGCTAGGACTAGCGGGAAACGCCTACGAGCAGTACTTC.

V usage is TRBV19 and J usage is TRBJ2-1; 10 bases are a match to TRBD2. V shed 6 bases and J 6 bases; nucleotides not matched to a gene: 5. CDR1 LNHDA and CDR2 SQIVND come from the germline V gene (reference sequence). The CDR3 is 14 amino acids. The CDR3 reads CASSTLAGVNEQFF. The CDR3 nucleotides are TGTGCCAGTAGCACCCTAGCGGGAGTCAATGAGCAGTTCTTC.

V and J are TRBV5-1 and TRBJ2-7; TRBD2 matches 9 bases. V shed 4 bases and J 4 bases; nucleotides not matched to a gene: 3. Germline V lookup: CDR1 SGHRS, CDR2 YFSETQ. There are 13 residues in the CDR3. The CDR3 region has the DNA TGCGCCAGCAGCCCGCGGGGGGGATACGAGCAGTACTTC. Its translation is CASSPRGGYEQYF.

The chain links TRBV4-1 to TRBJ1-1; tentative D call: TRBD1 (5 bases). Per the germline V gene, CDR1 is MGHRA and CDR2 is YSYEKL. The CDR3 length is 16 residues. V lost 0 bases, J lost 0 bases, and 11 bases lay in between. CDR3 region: CASSQDQGLLNTEAFF. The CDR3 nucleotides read TGCGCCAGCAGCCAAGATCAGGGACTTTTGAACACTGAAGCTTTCTTT.

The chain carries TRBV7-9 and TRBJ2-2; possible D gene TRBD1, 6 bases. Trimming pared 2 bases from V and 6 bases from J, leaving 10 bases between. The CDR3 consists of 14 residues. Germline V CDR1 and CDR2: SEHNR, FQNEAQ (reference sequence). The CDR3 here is CASSLLPGAGELFF. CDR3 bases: TGTGCCAGCAGCTTACTTCCAGGGGCCGGGGAGCTGTTTTTT. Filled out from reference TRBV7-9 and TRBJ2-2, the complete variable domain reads DTGVSQNPRHKITKRGQNVTFRCDPISEHNRLYWYRQTLGQGPEFLTYFQNEAQLEKSRLLSDRFSAERPKGSFSTLEIQRTEQGDSAMYLCASSLLPGAGELFFGEGSRLTVL.

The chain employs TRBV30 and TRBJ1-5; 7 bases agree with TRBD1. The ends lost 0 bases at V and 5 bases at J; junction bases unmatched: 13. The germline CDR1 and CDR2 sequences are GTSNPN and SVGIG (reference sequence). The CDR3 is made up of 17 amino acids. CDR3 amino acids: CAWSVLSPDRVDQPQHF. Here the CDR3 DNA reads TGTGCCTGGAGTGTACTTTCCCCCGACAGGGTAGATCAGCCCCAGCATTTT.

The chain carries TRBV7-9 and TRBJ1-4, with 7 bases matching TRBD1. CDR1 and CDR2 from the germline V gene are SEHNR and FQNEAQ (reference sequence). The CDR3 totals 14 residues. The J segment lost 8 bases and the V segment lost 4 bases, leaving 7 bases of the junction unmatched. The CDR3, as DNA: TGTGCCAGCAGCTCCAAGACAGGGAGGGAAAAACTGTTTTTT. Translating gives CASSSKTGREKLFF.

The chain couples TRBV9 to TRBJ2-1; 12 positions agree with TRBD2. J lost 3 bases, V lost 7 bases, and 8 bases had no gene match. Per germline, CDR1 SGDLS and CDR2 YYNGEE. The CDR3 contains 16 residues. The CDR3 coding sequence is TGTGCCAGCGCGACGACTAGCGGGAGAGGCTACAATGAGCAGTTCTTC. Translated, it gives CASATTSGRGYNEQFF.

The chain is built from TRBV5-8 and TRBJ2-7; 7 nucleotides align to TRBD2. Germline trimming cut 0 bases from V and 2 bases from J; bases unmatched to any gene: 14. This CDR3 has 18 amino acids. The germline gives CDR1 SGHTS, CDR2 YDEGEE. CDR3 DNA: TGTGCCAGCAGCTTGGTCTTGACGGGTCGGGAGGATACCTACGAGCAGTACTTC. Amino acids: CASSLVLTGREDTYEQYF.

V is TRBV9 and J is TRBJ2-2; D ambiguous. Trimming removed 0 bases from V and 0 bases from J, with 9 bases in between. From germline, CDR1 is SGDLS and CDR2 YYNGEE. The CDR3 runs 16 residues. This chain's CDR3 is CASSVGAGSNTGELFF. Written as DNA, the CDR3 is TGTGCCAGCAGCGTAGGGGCAGGTTCGAACACCGGGGAGCTGTTTTTT.

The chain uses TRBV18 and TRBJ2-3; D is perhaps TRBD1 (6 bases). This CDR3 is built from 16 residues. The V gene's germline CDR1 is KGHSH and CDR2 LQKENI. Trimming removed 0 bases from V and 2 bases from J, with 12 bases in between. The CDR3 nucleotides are TGTGCCAGCTCACCACCGTCGGACAGACACACAGATACGCAGTATTTT. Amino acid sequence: CASSPPSDRHTDTQYF.

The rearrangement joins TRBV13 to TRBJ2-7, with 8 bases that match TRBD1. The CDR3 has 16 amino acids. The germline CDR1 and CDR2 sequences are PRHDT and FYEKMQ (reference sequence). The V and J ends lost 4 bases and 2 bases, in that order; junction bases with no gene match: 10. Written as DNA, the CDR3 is TGTGCCAGCAGCTCTCAGAGTATGGGACAGGCCTACGAGCAGTACTTC. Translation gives CASSSQSMGQAYEQYF.

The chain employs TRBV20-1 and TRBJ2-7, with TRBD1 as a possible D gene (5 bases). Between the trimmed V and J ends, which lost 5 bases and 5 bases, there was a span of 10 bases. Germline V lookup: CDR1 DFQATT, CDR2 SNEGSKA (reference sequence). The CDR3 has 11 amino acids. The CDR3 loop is CSARQGHEQYF. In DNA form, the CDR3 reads TGCAGTGCTCGTCAGGGCCACGAGCAGTACTTC.

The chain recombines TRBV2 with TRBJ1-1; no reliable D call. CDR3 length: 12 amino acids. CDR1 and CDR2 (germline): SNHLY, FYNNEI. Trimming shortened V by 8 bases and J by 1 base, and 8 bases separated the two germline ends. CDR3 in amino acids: CASPSGNTEAFF. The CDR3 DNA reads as TGTGCCAGCCCCAGTGGGAACACTGAAGCTTTCTTT.

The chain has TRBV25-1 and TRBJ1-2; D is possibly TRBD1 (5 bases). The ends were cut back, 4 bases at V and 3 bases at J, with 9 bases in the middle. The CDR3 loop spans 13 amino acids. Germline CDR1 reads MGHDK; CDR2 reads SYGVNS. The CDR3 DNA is TGTGCCAGCAGTGTCAGGGCTGACTATGGCTACACCTTC. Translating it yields CASSVRADYGYTF.

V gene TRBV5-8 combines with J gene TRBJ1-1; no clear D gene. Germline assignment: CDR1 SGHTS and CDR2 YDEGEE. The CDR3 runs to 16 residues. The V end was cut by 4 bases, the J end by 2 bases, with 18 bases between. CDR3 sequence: CASSGPLDGINTEAFF. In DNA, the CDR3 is TGTGCCAGCAGCGGGCCCCTCGACGGTATTAACACTGAAGCTTTCTTT.

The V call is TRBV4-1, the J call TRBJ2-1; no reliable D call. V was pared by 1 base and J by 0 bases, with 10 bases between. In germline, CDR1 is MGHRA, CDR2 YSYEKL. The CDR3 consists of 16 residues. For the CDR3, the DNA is TGCGCCAGCAGCCAAGTAGTATCGAACTCCTACAATGAGCAGTTCTTC. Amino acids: CASSQVVSNSYNEQFF.

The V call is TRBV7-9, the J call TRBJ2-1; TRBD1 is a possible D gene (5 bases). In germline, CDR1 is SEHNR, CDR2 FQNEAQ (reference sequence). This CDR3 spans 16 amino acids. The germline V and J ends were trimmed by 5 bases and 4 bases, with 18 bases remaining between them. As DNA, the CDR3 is TGTGCCAGCAGCGCCCAGACAGAGACCACTTACAATGAGCAGTTCTTC. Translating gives CASSAQTETTYNEQFF.

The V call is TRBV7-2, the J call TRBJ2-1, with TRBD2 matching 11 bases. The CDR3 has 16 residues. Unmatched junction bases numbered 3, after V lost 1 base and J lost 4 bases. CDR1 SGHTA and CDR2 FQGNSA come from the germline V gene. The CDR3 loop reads CASSLEASGRYNEQFF. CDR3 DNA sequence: TGTGCCAGCAGCTTAGAAGCTAGCGGGAGGTACAATGAGCAGTTCTTC.

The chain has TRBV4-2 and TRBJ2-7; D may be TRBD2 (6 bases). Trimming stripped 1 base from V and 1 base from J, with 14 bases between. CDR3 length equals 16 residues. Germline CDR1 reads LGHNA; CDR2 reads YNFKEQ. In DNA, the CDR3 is TGTGCCAGCAGCCAAGCGACGGGAGCATCATCCTACGAGCAGTACTTC. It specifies CASSQATGASSYEQYF.

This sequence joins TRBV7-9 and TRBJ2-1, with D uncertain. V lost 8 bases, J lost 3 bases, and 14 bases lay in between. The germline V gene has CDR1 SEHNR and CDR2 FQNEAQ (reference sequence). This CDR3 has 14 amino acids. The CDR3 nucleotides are TGTGCCAGCCACCACAGCTCGGACTACAATGAGCAGTTCTTC. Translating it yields CASHHSSDYNEQFF.